These T cell receptor beta chains were read from a single sample in a study of blood T cells in healthy people across ages. Using its own MiXCR run on the 5' RACE reads, TCRdb lists one record per CDR3 protein. This repertoire shows about 640,000 distinct CDR3 sequences, under 65% found once; its top ten account for 30% to 45%. Material for sequencing was blood. All receptors come from a man in his 60s in good health. Each CDR3 is given with its conserved first and last residue. Fields, in order: J gene, clone size, V gene, D gene, CDR3 DNA, CDR3 protein. D genes are given only for firm matches. Clone size is given for some rows only: seen once, a few or many times, or a class if the clone is expanded.

>TRBJ2-2|once|TRBV20-1|TRBD1
TGCAGTGCGGCAGGGGGCGCGAACACCGGGGAGCTGTTTTTT
CSAAGGANTGELFF
>TRBJ2-3|.|TRBV10-1|TRBD2
TGCGCCAGCAGTGATCCTAGCGGGGTCACAGATACGCAGTATTTT
CASSDPSGVTDTQYF
>TRBJ1-2|.|TRBV3-1|.
TGTGCCAGCAGCCCGGGGGGTTCGACTGGCTATGGCTACACCTTC
CASSPGGSTGYGYTF
>TRBJ2-7|.|TRBV3-1|.
TGTGCCAGCAGCCAAGTCCCAGGTACCTACGAGCAGTACTTC
CASSQVPGTYEQYF
>TRBJ2-1|.|TRBV7-2|.
TGTGCCAGCAGCTTAGATTGGAACTCCTACAATGAGCAGTTCTTC
CASSLDWNSYNEQFF
>TRBJ2-1|.|TRBV5-1|.
TGCGCCAGCAGCTCCCCTTCCAACAATGAGCAGTTCTTC
CASSSPSNNEQFF
>TRBJ2-7|.|TRBV6-6|TRBD2
TGTGCCAGCACCCCCCCGGGGGGGAGCTCCTACGAGCAGTACTTC
CASTPPGGSSYEQYF
>TRBJ2-7|.|TRBV20-1|.
TGCAGTGCTAGAGCACCACAGACCTACGAGCAGTACTTC
CSARAPQTYEQYF
>TRBJ2-1|once|TRBV6-2/TRBV6-3|.
TGTGCCATCCTGGACCGCTACAATGAGCAGTTCTTC
CAILDRYNEQFF
>TRBJ1-5|.|TRBV20-1|.
TGCAGTGCTAGAGAACTTGGCAGAGAACACCTTAGCAATCAGCCCCAGCATTTT
CSARELGREHLSNQPQHF
>TRBJ1-4|few|TRBV12-3/TRBV12-4|TRBD1
TGTGCCAGCAGTCCGGCGGACGGGACAGGTGAAAAACTGTTTTTT
CASSPADGTGEKLFF
>TRBJ2-1|few|TRBV2|.
TGTGCCAGCAGTGAATGGTTGGCAAAGGAGAACAATGAGCAGTTCTTC
CASSEWLAKENNEQFF
>TRBJ2-2|.|TRBV12-3/TRBV12-4|.
TGTGCCAGCAGTTTTTTTGGGGCTACCGGGGAGCTGTTTTTT
CASSFFGATGELFF
>TRBJ2-7|.|TRBV6-5|.
TGTGCCAGCAGCCCCTGGCAGGGGTCCTACGAGCAGTACTTC
CASSPWQGSYEQYF
>TRBJ1-2|.|TRBV28|TRBD1
TGTGCCAGCAGTCCCCGAGGACAGGGGGCGAAAGGCTACACCTTC
CASSPRGQGAKGYTF